These 9 T cell receptor beta chains came from one sample sequenced in a study of regulatory T cells in long-lasting Graves disease. CDR3-region Arm-PCR and iRepertoire HTBI primers produced the TCR beta libraries. TCRdb itself ran the multiplex PCR reads through MiXCR, one entry per CDR3 protein. Of approximately 360,000 distinct CDR3 sequences in the sample, around 11% were seen once. Time point of the sample: newly diagnosed GD, antithyroid drugs for less than 3 months. The TCR library was prepared using RNA isolated from PBMCs. Separately, the same data were catalogued under a study of T cells in Graves' hyperthyroidism and ophthalmopathy.

Source: peripheral blood mononuclear cells (PBMCs), taken at new diagnosis, from a patient treated with antithyroid drugs. These receptor sequences come from a woman under 30 with Graves disease.

The table lists this clonotype with a count of one. The chain combines TRBV12-3 or TRBV12-4 with TRBJ2-3, with 12 bases lining up with TRBD1. The CDR3 is made up of 15 amino acids. The V segment lost 5 bases and the J segment 6 bases; nucleotides outside the gene matches: 6. The CDR3 loop reads CASSVGTGGLDTQYF. DNA for the CDR3: TGTGCCAGCAGTGTTGGGACAGGGGGCCTCGATACGCAGTATTTT.

This clonotype was detected many times. The chain has TRBV12-3 or TRBV12-4 and TRBJ2-2; tentative D call: TRBD2 (6 bases). The length of the CDR3 is 18 residues. Trimming stripped 7 bases from V and 0 bases from J, with 21 bases between. CDR3 in DNA: TGTGCCAGCATGGTTCGGGGGACCCCTTCCTCGAACACCGGGGAGCTGTTTTTT. This translates into CASMVRGTPSSNTGELFF.

In this sample, this clonotype turned up many times. Relative to the germline gene, one junction end is altered; a read error may explain this. CDR3: CASRSGQGEDSYQPQHF. CDR3 coding DNA: TGTGCCAGCAGATCGGGACAGGGGGAAGATAGCTATCAGCCCCAGCATTTT. The rearrangement links TRBV28 to TRBJ1-5, with 11 bases lining up with TRBD1. Germline CDR1 reads MDHEN; CDR2 reads SYDVKM. CDR3 length equals 17 residues. The full variable domain, its missing parts supplied by reference TRBV28 and TRBJ1-5, is DVKVTQSSRYLVKRTGEKVFLECVQDMDHENMFWYRQDPGLGLRLIYFSYDVKMKEKGDIPEGYSVSREKKERFSLILESASTNQTSMYLCASRSGQGEDSYQPQHFGDGTRLSIL.

The chain uses TRBV6-2 or TRBV6-3 and TRBJ2-1, with 9 bases lining up with TRBD2. The junction had 6 bases not matched to a gene; V was cut back by 2 bases and J by 7 bases. The length of the CDR3 is 15 residues. The germline gives CDR1 MNHEY, CDR2 SVGEGT. Written as DNA, the CDR3 is TGTGCCAGCAGTTACCGGCGGGAGGGCCAGAATGAGCAGTTCTTC. Its protein product is CASSYRREGQNEQFF.

This clonotype was observed many times. At one end the junction does not follow the germline gene, possibly because of a read error. V is TRBV6-2 or TRBV6-3 and J is TRBJ2-5; D unclear. The CDR3 has 12 amino acids. Germline CDR1 reads MNHEY; CDR2 reads SVGEGT. The CDR3 DNA follows: TGTGCCAGCAGCTACTCGGGAGAGACCCAGTACTTC. Translated: CASSYSGETQYF.

This clonotype was picked up many times. The rearrangement links TRBV11-2 to TRBJ1-1; D uncertain. Germline-derived CDR1 and CDR2 are SGHAT and FQNNGV. Deletions cut 10 bases from V and 1 base from J, with 10 bases between. This CDR3 region has 12 residues. CDR3 region: CAISHPNTEAFF. DNA of the CDR3: TGTGCCATTTCACACCCGAACACTGAAGCTTTCTTT.

This clonotype was found many times. The rearrangement joins TRBV10-2 to TRBJ1-5; TRBD1 agrees at 8 bases. Trimming removed 5 bases from V and 3 bases from J; junction bases left unmatched: 3. Germline-derived CDR1 and CDR2 are WSHSY and SAAADI. The CDR3 runs to 14 residues. CDR3 DNA sequence: TGCGCCAGCAGTAGACAGGGGACCAATCAGCCCCAGCATTTT. It encodes CASSRQGTNQPQHF.

In this sample, this clonotype turned up many times. V is TRBV7-9 and J is TRBJ1-2; D possibly corresponds to TRBD1 (5 bases). The CDR3 is 13 residues long. The germline V gene encodes CDR1 SEHNR and CDR2 FQNEAQ (reference sequence). Trimming stripped 5 bases from V and 3 bases from J, with 10 bases between. In DNA, the CDR3 is TGTGCCAGCAGCCCGACAGCTTACTATGGCTACACCTTC. Its protein is CASSPTAYYGYTF. Complete variable domain (other parts from reference TRBV7-9 and TRBJ1-2): DTGVSQNPRHKITKRGQNVTFRCDPISEHNRLYWYRQTLGQGPEFLTYFQNEAQLEKSRLLSDRFSAERPKGSFSTLEIQRTEQGDSAMYLCASSPTAYYGYTFGSGTRLTVV.

This clonotype was seen repeatedly, ten times or more. Relative to the germline gene, one junction end is altered; a read error may explain this. The chain recombines TRBV13 with TRBJ2-1; 7 bases map to TRBD2. From germline, CDR1 is PRHDT and CDR2 FYEKMQ (reference sequence). The CDR3 length is 15 residues. The CDR3 here is CASSLGLTPSGGEIF. In DNA form, the CDR3 reads TGTGCCAGCAGCTTAGGACTCACACCTAGCGGTGGGGAGATCTTC.